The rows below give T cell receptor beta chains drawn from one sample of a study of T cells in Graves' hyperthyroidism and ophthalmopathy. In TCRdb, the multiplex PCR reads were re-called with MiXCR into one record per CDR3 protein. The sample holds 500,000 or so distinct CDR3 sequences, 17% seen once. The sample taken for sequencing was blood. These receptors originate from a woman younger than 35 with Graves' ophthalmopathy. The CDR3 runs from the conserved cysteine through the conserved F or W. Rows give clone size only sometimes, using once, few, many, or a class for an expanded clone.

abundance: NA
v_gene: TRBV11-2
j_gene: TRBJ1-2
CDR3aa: CASSLDPPPQGGFGYTF

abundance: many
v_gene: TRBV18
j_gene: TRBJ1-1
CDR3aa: CASSPRGRQVLQEAFF

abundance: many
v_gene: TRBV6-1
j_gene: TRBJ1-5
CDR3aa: CASSDLGGNQPQHF

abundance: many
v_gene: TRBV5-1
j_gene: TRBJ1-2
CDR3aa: CASSLATAGDGYTF

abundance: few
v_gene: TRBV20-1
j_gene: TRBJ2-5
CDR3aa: CSARVVGSGETQYF

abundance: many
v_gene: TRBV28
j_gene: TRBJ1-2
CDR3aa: CASSLQIAAYGYTF

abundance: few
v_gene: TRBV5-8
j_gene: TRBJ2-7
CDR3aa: CASSQFPENEQYF

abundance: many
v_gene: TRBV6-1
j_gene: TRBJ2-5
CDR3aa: CASSRESLDRAQETQYF

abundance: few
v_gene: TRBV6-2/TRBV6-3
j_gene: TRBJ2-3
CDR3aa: CASALAGSTDTQYF

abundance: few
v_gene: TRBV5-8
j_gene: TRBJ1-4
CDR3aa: CASSPGQLKEKLFF